This T cell receptor (beta chain) was identified in a study of T cell responses to AZD1222 COVID-19 vaccine. Germline V lookup: CDR1 MNHNS, CDR2 SASEGT. The CDR3 is 15 amino acids. V lost 1 base to trimming and J lost 4 bases; unmatched junction nucleotides: 1. Generated by immunoSEQ multiplex PCR, the TCRdb table keeps only in-frame clones and is missing some. Here the sample spans roughly 150,000 clones, about 89% being singletons. Specimen: peripheral blood, collected on day 0 of AZD1222 vaccination. This receptor was taken from an adult in good health. This chain connects TRBV6-1 to TRBJ2-1; TRBD2 aligns across 10 bases. The CDR3 loop reads CASSEVAGGYNEQFF. CDR3 nucleotides: TGTGCCAGCAGTGAAGTAGCGGGGGGATACAATGAGCAGTTCTTC.